This T cell receptor beta chain was sequenced in a study of blood T cell repertoires in COVID-19. This CDR3 comprises 13 residues. Trimming took 3 bases from V and 1 from J, leaving 7 bases between them. Germline V gene lookup returns CDR1 SGHNT and CDR2 YYREEE (reference sequence). Clones were read by immunoSEQ multiplex PCR, and TCRdb kept only the in-frame ones, dropping some. The sample lists 150,000 to 200,000 clones, over 75% occurring once. This rearrangement joins TRBV5-4 to TRBJ1-2, with a tentative D call TRBD1 (5 bases). Sample: peripheral blood. This TCR derives from a man in his sixties with active or convalescent COVID-19. CDR3 loop: CASSSDSNYGYTF. The CDR3 nucleotides are TGTGCCAGCAGCTCCGACAGTAACTATGGCTACACCTTC.